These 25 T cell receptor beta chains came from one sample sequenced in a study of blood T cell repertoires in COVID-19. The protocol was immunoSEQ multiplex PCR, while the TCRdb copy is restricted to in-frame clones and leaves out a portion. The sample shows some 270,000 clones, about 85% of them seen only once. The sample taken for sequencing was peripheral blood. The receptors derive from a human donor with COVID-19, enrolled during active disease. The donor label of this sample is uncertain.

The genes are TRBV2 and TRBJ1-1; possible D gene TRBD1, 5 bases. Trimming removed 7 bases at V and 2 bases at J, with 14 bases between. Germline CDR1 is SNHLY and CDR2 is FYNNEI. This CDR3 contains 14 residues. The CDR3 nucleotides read TGTGCCAGCACCCCTAGACAGATCAACACTGAAGCTTTCTTT. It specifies CASTPRQINTEAFF.

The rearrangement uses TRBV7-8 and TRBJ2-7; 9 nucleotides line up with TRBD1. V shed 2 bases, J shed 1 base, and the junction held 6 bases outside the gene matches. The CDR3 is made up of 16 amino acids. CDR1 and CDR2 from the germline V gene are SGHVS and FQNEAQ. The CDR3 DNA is TGTGCCAGCAGCTTATGGCTCGGGACAGGGTCCTACGAGCAGTACTTC. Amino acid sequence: CASSLWLGTGSYEQYF. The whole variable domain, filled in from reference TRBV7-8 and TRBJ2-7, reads GAGVSQSPRYKVAKRGQDVALRCDPISGHVSLFWYQQALGQGPEFLTYFQNEAQLDKSGLPSDRFFAERPEGSVSTLKIQRTQQEDSAVYLCASSLWLGTGSYEQYFGPGTRLTVT.

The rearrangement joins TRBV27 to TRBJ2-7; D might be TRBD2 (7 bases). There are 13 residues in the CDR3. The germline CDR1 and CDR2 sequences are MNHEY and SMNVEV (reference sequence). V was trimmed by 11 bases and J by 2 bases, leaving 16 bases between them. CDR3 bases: TGTGCCGCCGGGGGAGGGGGACCCTACGAGCAGTACTTC. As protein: CAAGGGGPYEQYF.

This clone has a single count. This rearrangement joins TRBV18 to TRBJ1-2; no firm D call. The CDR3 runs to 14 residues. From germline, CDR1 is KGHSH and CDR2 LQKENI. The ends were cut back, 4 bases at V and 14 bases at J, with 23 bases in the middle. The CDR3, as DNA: TGTGCCAGCTCACATCCCTGGGAGTTCCAAAAGCAAACCTTC. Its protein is CASSHPWEFQKQTF.

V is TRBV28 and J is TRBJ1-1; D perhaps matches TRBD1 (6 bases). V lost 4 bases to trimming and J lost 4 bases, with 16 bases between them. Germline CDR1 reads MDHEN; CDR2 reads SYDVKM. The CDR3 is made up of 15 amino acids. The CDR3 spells CASSSIQGLGTEAFF. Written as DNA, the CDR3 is TGTGCCAGCAGTTCGATACAGGGTTTAGGCACTGAAGCTTTCTTT.

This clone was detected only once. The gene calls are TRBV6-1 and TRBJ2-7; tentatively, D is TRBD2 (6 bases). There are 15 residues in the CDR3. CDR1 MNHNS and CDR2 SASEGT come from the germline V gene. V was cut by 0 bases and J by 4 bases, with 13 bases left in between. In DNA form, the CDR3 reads TGTGCCAGCAGTGAAGCGCTTACGCGGGGTTACGAGCAGTACTTC. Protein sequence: CASSEALTRGYEQYF.

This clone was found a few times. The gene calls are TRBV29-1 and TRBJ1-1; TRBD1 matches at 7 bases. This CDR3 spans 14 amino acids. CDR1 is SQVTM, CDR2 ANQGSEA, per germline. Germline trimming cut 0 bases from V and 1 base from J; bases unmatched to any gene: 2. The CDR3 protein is CSVEEGGANTEAFF. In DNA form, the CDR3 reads TGCAGCGTTGAAGAAGGGGGCGCGAACACTGAAGCTTTCTTT.

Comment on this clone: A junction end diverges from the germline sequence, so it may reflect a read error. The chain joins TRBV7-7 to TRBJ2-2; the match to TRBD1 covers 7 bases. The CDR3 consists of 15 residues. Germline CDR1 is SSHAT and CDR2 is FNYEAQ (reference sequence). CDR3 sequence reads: CASSLDRASTGELFF. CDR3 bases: TGTGCTAGCAGCTTAGACAGGGCGAGCACCGGGGAGCTGTTTTTT.

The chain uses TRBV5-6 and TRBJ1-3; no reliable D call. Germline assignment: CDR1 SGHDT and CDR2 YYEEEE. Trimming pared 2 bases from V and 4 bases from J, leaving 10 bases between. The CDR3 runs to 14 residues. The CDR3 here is CASSFRSGGNTIYF. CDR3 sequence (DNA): TGTGCCAGCAGCTTTCGATCAGGAGGAAACACCATATATTTT. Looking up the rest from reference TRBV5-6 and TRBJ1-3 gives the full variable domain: DAGVTQSPTHLIKTRGQQVTLRCSPKSGHDTVSWYQQALGQGPQFIFQYYEEEERQRGNFPDRFSGHQFPNYSSELNVNALLLGDSALYLCASSFRSGGNTIYFGEGSWLTVV.

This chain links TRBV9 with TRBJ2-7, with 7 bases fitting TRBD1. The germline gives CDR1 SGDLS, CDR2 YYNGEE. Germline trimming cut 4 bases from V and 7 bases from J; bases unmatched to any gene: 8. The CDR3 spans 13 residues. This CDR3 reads CASSSTGEGEQYF. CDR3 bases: TGTGCCAGCAGCTCAACAGGGGAAGGGGAGCAGTACTTC.

Here the CDR3 DNA reads TGTGCCAGCAGCCTAGAGGGACAACACAGCTATAATTCACCCCTCCACTTT. This codes for CASSLEGQHSYNSPLHF. The chain couples TRBV7-2 to TRBJ1-6; possible D gene TRBD1, 6 bases. This CDR3 has 17 amino acids. V was pared by 5 bases and J by 3 bases, with 17 bases between. Germline values: CDR1 SGHTA, CDR2 FQGNSA.

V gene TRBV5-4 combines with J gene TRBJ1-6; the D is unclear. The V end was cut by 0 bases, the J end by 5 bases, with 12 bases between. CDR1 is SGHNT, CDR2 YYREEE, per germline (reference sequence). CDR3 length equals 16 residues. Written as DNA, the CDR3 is TGTGCCAGCAGCTTGGACCTGGCGGTTGATAATTCACCCCTCCACTTT. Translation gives CASSLDLAVDNSPLHF.

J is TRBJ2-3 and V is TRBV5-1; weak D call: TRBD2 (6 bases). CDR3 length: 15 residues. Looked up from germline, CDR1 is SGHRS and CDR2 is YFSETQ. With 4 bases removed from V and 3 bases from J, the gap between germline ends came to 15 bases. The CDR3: CASSPGTLITDTQYF. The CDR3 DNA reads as TGCGCCAGCAGCCCCGGGACTCTAATAACAGATACGCAGTATTTT.

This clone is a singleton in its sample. CDR3 in amino acids: CASSYTKSDTDTQYF. The CDR3 DNA reads as TGTGCCAGCAGTTACACCAAATCAGACACAGATACGCAGTATTTT. This sequence joins TRBV6-2 or TRBV6-3 and TRBJ2-3; D is uncertain. Trimming took 2 bases from V and 2 from J, leaving 11 bases between them. Germline V lookup: CDR1 MNHEY, CDR2 SVGEGT. The CDR3 extends over 15 amino acids.

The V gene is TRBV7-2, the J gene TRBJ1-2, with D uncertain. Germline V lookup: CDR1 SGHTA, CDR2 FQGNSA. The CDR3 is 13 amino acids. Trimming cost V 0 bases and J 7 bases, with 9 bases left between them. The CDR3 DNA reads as TGTGCCAGCAGCTTAGCCCAGGCAGGTGGCTACACCTTC. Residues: CASSLAQAGGYTF.

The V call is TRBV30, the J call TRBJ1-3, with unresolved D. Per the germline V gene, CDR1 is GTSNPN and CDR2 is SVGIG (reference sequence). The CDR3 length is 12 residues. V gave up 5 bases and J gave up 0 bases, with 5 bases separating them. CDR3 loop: CAWESSGNTIYF. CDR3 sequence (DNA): TGTGCCTGGGAGAGCTCTGGAAACACCATATATTTT. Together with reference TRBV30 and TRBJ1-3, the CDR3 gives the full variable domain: SQTIHQWPATLVQPVGSPLSLECTVEGTSNPNLYWYRQAAGRGLQLLFYSVGIGQISSEVPQNLSASRPQDRQFILSSKKLLLSDSGFYLCAWESSGNTIYFGEGSWLTVV.

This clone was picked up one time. In DNA form, the CDR3 reads TGTGCCAGCAGGGGTGGAGGACAGGGGGCTTTTAAGCCCCAGCATTTT. This codes for CASRGGGQGAFKPQHF. V gene TRBV7-2 combines with J gene TRBJ1-5; 11 bases agree with TRBD1. With V trimmed by 6 bases and J by 8 bases, 12 bases remained unmatched. Germline V gene sequence: CDR1 SGHTA, CDR2 FQGNSA. The CDR3 sequence is 16 residues long.

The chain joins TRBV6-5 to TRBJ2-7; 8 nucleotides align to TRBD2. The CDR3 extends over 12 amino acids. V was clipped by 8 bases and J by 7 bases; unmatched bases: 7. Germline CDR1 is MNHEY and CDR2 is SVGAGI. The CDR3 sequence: CASGSGSREQYF. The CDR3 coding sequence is TGTGCCAGCGGCAGCGGGAGTCGGGAGCAGTACTTC.

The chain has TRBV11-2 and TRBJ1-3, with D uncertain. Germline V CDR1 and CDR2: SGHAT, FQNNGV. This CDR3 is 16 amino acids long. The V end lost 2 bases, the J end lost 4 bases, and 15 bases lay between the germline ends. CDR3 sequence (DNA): TGTGCCAGCAGCTTAATTATTGCTACCGGGGGAAACACCATATATTTT. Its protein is CASSLIIATGGNTIYF.

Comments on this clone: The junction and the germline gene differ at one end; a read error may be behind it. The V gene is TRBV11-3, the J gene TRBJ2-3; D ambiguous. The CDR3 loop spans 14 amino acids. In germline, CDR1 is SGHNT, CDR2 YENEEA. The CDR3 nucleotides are TGTGCCAGCAGCTTAGGGGCGAGCAGAGATACGCAGTATTTT. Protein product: CASSLGASRDTQYF. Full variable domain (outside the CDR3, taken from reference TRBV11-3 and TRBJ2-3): EAGVVQSPRYKIIEKKQPVAFWCNPISGHNTLYWYLQNLGQGPELLIRYENEEAVDDSQLPKDRFSAERLKGVDSTLKIQPAELGDSAVYLCASSLGASRDTQYFGPGTRLTVL.

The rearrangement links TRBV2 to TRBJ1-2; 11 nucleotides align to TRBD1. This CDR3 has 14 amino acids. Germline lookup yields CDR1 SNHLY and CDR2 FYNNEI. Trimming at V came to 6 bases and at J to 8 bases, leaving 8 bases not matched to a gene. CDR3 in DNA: TGTGCCAGCAGCCTCAGGACAGGGGGCTACGGCTACACCTTC. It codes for CASSLRTGGYGYTF. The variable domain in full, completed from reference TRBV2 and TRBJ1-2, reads EPEVTQTPSHQVTQMGQEVILRCVPISNHLYFYWYRQILGQKVEFLVSFYNNEISEKSEIFDDQFSVERPDGSNFTLKIRSTKLEDSAMYFCASSLRTGGYGYTFGSGTRLTVV.

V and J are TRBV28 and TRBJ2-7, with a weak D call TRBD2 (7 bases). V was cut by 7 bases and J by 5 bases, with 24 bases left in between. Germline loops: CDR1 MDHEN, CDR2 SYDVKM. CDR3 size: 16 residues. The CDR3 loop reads CASNKGGTKAGNEQYF. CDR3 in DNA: TGTGCCAGCAATAAAGGGGGTACGAAAGCGGGAAACGAGCAGTACTTC.

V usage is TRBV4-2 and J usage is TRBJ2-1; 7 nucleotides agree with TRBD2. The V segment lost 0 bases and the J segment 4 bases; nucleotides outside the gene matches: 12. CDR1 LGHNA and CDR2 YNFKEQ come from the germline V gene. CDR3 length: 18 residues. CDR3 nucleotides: TGTGCCAGCAGCCAAGACGGAGGCCTAGCGGATCATTACAATGAGCAGTTCTTC. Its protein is CASSQDGGLADHYNEQFF.

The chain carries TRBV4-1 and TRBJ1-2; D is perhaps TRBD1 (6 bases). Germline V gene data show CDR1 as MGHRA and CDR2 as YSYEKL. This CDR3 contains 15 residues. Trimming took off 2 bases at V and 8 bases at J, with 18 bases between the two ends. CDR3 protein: CASSQIPTGPGGYTF. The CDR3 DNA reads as TGCGCCAGCAGCCAAATTCCCACAGGGCCGGGAGGCTACACCTTC.

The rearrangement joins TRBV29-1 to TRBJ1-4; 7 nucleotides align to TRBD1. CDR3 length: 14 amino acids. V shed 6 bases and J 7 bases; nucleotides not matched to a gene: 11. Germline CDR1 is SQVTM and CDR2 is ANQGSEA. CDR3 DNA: TGCAGCGTGACCCCAACAGGGGCAGCTGAAAAACTGTTTTTT. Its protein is CSVTPTGAAEKLFF.